A selection of T cell receptor beta chains follows, all from one sample in a study of T cells in Graves' hyperthyroidism and ophthalmopathy. TCRdb re-derived calls from the multiplex PCR reads in MiXCR, one entry per CDR3 protein. The sample carries about 690,000 distinct CDR3 sequences, approximately 15% recorded once. Sequenced material: blood. Receptors originate from a man in his forties or fifties with Graves' hyperthyroidism. Both conserved end residues are part of each CDR3. Fields, in order: J gene, V gene, D gene, clone size, CDR3 DNA, CDR3 protein. D genes are given only for firm matches. Size is stated for part of the rows, as once, few or many counts, or as a class when the clone is expanded.

>TRBJ2-7|TRBV6-2/TRBV6-3|NA|many
TGTGCCAGCAGTTCTCCCTCCATGGCCTACGAGCAGTACTTC
CASSSPSMAYEQYF
>TRBJ2-1|TRBV7-9|TRBD2|NA
TGTGCCAGCAGCATTAGGGTGGGGACTAGCGGGTCGAGCTCCTACAATGAGCAGTTCTTC
CASSIRVGTSGSSSYNEQFF
>TRBJ1-1|TRBV12-3/TRBV12-4|NA|many
TGTGCCAGCAGTTTGGATTCAGGGTATCCAAACACTGAAGCTTTCTTT
CASSLDSGYPNTEAFF
>TRBJ2-7|TRBV6-1|NA|many
TGTGCCAGCAGCCCCCCCCTGGTATTCCACGAGCAGTACTTC
CASSPPLVFHEQYF
>TRBJ2-3|TRBV7-6|TRBD2|many
TGTGCCAGCAGCTTGGCACAGCGGGAGGAGGCAGATACGCAGTATTTT
CASSLAQREEADTQYF
>TRBJ2-1|TRBV28|NA|many
TGTGCCAGCAGTTTCAATCACCCGGTTTTAGAGGGGGAGCAGTTCTTC
CASSFNHPVLEGEQFF
>TRBJ1-1|TRBV7-9|NA|few
TGTGCCAGCAGCCCGAGGTCCGGTGGGGACACTGAAGCTTTCTTT
CASSPRSGGDTEAFF
>TRBJ2-1|TRBV30|TRBD2|few
TGTGCCTGGAGTGTAGCTAGCGGGCTCAATGAGCAGTTCTTC
CAWSVASGLNEQFF
>TRBJ2-7|TRBV12-3/TRBV12-4|TRBD1|many
TGTGCCAGCAGGGGACAGGGAAGGCCATCCTACGAGCAGTACTTC
CASRGQGRPSYEQYF
>TRBJ2-1|TRBV9|NA|few
TGTGCCAGCGGTTCGGGGAGGCAACACAATGAGCAGTTCTTC
CASGSGRQHNEQFF
>TRBJ2-7|TRBV6-2/TRBV6-3|NA|many
TGTGCCAGCAGTTACACCCTGACGATCGAAGAACGGGTGTACGAGCAGTACTTC
CASSYTLTIEERVYEQYF
>TRBJ1-4|TRBV28|NA|many
TGTGCCAGCAGTTTTCTGGGGAAAGCAACTAATGAAAAACTGTTTTTT
CASSFLGKATNEKLFF
>TRBJ2-7|TRBV7-9|TRBD2|many
TGTGCCAGCACCACAATTTCTAGCGGGAGCCGCTGGGAGCAGTACTTC
CASTTISSGSRWEQYF
>TRBJ2-2|TRBV27|NA|many
TGTGCCAGCAGTTTGGAAGGGTTTAGCACCGGGGAGCTGTTTTTT
CASSLEGFSTGELFF
>TRBJ2-3|TRBV9|TRBD2|few
TGTGCCAGCTCACCACCACTAGCGGGAGATGCGGCAGATACGCAGTATTTT
CASSPPLAGDAADTQYF
>TRBJ1-4|TRBV5-6|NA|few
TGTGCCAGCAGCTTCAGGGGCCGGGGTGAAAAACTGTTTTTT
CASSFRGRGEKLFF
>TRBJ2-1|TRBV24-1|NA|few
TGTGCCACCCGGTCCAGCGGCTACAATGAGCAGTTCTTC
CATRSSGYNEQFF
>TRBJ2-7|TRBV12-5|TRBD1|once
TGTGCTAGTGGTCTGGGACAGGGGACCTACGAGCAGTACTTC
CASGLGQGTYEQYF
>TRBJ1-1|TRBV30|NA|many
TGTGCCTGGAGTCCACAGGTGAACACTGAAGCTTTCTTT
CAWSPQVNTEAFF
>TRBJ1-4|TRBV10-3|TRBD1|many
TGTGCCATCAGTGATCCGGGACAGGGAGGGGAAAAACTGTTTTTT
CAISDPGQGGEKLFF
>TRBJ1-2|TRBV3-1|NA|many
TGTGCCAGCAGCCCTACAGGGAGTCCGCGTGGCTACACCTTC
CASSPTGSPRGYTF
>TRBJ2-2|TRBV9|NA|few
TGTGCCAGCAGCACCTTGTCCGGGGAGCTGTTTTTT
CASSTLSGELFF
>TRBJ2-7|TRBV25-1|NA|NA
TGTGCCAGCAGTGAATCGGAGGGGTTCTACGAGCAGTACTTC
CASSESEGFYEQYF
>TRBJ1-6|TRBV11-2|TRBD1|many
TGTGCCAGCAGTTCGGGGACAGGGTCTTCACCCCTCCACTTT
CASSSGTGSSPLHF
>TRBJ2-2|TRBV6-2/TRBV6-3|NA|many
TGTGCCAGCACCCGCTCGGGGGGCCCGAACACCGGGGAGCTGTTTTTT
CASTRSGGPNTGELFF
>TRBJ1-5|TRBV7-2|NA|few
TGTGCCAGCAGCCCGATGACAGGCGGAGGGCAGCCCCAGCATTTT
CASSPMTGGGQPQHF
>TRBJ1-3|TRBV9|NA|few
TGTGCCAGCAGCGTAGTTGGAGGGGGAAACACCATATATTTT
CASSVVGGGNTIYF
>TRBJ1-3|TRBV19|NA|few
TGTGCCACCCAATCGGGCGGAAACACCATATATTTT
CATQSGGNTIYF
>TRBJ1-3|TRBV28|TRBD1|NA
TGTGCCAGCAGCTCCGAGACAGGGGCAGGAAACACCATATATTTT
CASSSETGAGNTIYF
>TRBJ2-1|TRBV3-1|NA|few
TGTGCCAGCAGCCCAGAGACTAACTCCTACAATGAGCAGTTCTTC
CASSPETNSYNEQFF
>TRBJ2-5|TRBV20-1|NA|many
TGCAGTGCTAATGAGGGAGGAGAGACCCAGTACTTC
CSANEGGETQYF
>TRBJ1-1|TRBV2|NA|many
TGTGCCAGGGGGGACATTAAAGGCACTGAAGCTTTCTTT
CARGDIKGTEAFF
>TRBJ1-5|TRBV10-3|NA|many
TGTGCCATCAGTGAGGGCGGGGGCAATCAGCCCCAGCATTTT
CAISEGGGNQPQHF
>TRBJ1-3|TRBV6-5|NA|many
TGTGCCAGCAGTTACGGACGGAGCGTATCTGGAAACACCATATATTTT
CASSYGRSVSGNTIYF
>TRBJ2-1|TRBV9|TRBD2|NA
TGTGCCAGCAGCGTAGCTACAAGCGGGAGGTACAATGAGCAGTTCTTC
CASSVATSGRYNEQFF
>TRBJ1-1|TRBV25-1|NA|NA
TGTGCCAGCACCAACAGGGTCCGAACCACTGAAGCTTTCTTT
CASTNRVRTTEAFF
>TRBJ2-7|TRBV5-6|NA|many
TGTGCCAGCAGGGTCGGGAGAACCTCCTACGAGCAGTACTTC
CASRVGRTSYEQYF
>TRBJ2-7|TRBV20-1|NA|NA
TGCAGTGCTAGAGATCCCCGGGTGGGCTCCTACGAGCAGTACTTC
CSARDPRVGSYEQYF
>TRBJ2-2|TRBV5-1|TRBD2|NA
TGCGCCAGCAGCTTGGGCCTAGCGGGATGGACCGGGGAGCTGTTTTTT
CASSLGLAGWTGELFF
>TRBJ2-1|TRBV27|TRBD2|many
TGTGCCAGCGCACGGCTAGCGGGAGGGCCAGATGAGCAGTTCTTC
CASARLAGGPDEQFF
>TRBJ2-2|TRBV9|NA|NA
TGTGCCAGCAGCGTAGAAGAAGGGGCGTGGGGGGAGCTGTTTTTT
CASSVEEGAWGELFF
>TRBJ1-2|TRBV7-9|NA|many
TGTGCCAGCAGCTTAAAGGACTATGGCTACACCTTC
CASSLKDYGYTF
>TRBJ2-7|TRBV5-8|TRBD2|few
TGTGCCAGCAGCTCACGTCCAGGAACTAGCGGATTATACGAGCAGTACTTC
CASSSRPGTSGLYEQYF
>TRBJ1-4|TRBV11-2|NA|many
TGTGCCAGCAGACTACAAGGCCGACCTAATGAAAAACTGTTTTTT
CASRLQGRPNEKLFF
>TRBJ2-7|TRBV28|NA|many
TGTGCCAGCAGTTTTCCTCGGGGCTCCTACGAGCAGTACTTC
CASSFPRGSYEQYF
>TRBJ2-7|TRBV9|TRBD1|NA
TGTGCCAGCAGCGCCAAGGACAGGTCCTACGAGCAGTACTTC
CASSAKDRSYEQYF
>TRBJ2-3|TRBV2|TRBD2|many
TGTGCCAGCACGCGGGAGCGCTCCACAGATACGCAGTATTTT
CASTRERSTDTQYF
>TRBJ1-1|TRBV20-1|NA|many
TGCAGTGCCCCACGGGACACTGAAGCTTTCTTT
CSAPRDTEAFF
>TRBJ2-1|TRBV20-1|TRBD2|many
TGCAGTGCAAGGACTAGCGGGAGTCATTGGGAGCAGTTCTTC
CSARTSGSHWEQFF
>TRBJ1-2|TRBV6-2/TRBV6-3|NA|NA
TGTGCCAGCAGGACCAATACAGGAAGCTATGGCTACACCTTC
CASRTNTGSYGYTF
>TRBJ2-7|TRBV29-1|TRBD2|few
TGCAGCGTGTCTCTAGCGGGAGGGCCCTACGAGCAGTACTTC
CSVSLAGGPYEQYF
>TRBJ1-1|TRBV2|NA|many
TGTGCCAGCAGTGAAGAGGGGGGAGGGAACACTGAAGCTTTCTTT
CASSEEGGGNTEAFF